One and the same sample provided the 5 T cell receptor beta chains below, sequenced in a study of PD-1 blockade in classical Hodgkin lymphoma. Time point defined: cycle 4 day 1 (C4D1), after less than 7 weeks of nivolumab. Each patient relapsed following autologous stem cell transplantation, and prior brentuximab vedotin exposure differed. Repertoires were generated with immunoSEQ multiplex PCR, while TCRdb's copy carries only in-frame clones and drops some. Of over 85,000 clones detected, roughly nine tenths appear once; the ten largest clones hold 2.5% to 3.5%. Sequencing used peripheral blood mononuclear cells (PBMCs), obtained before the fourth cycle of nivolumab. The receptors stem from a human donor with classical Hodgkin lymphoma.

This chain connects TRBV9 to TRBJ1-3, with a tentative D call TRBD1 (5 bases). The V and J ends lost 7 bases and 2 bases respectively, with 10 bases between them. The germline CDR1 and CDR2 sequences are SGDLS and YYNGEE. The CDR3 runs to 13 residues. CDR3 amino acids: CASRGGTGNTIYF. The CDR3 DNA reads as TGTGCCAGCCGGGGGGGAACTGGAAACACCATATATTTT.

The gene calls are TRBV5-1 and TRBJ2-7; the match to TRBD1 covers 9 bases. With 0 bases clipped from V and 0 bases from J, the junction kept 7 bases outside the gene matches. Germline CDR1 and CDR2: SGHRS and YFSETQ. The CDR3 sequence is 17 residues long. CDR3 sequence reads: CASSLEGQGSPSYEQYF. CDR3 DNA sequence: TGCGCCAGCAGCTTGGAGGGACAGGGATCCCCCTCCTACGAGCAGTACTTC. The full variable domain, rest sourced from reference TRBV5-1 and TRBJ2-7, is KAGVTQTPRYLIKTRGQQVTLSCSPISGHRSVSWYQQTPGQGLQFLFEYFSETQRNKGNFPGRFSGRQFSNSRSEMNVSTLELGDSALYLCASSLEGQGSPSYEQYFGPGTRLTVT.

This clone was recorded only once. V usage is TRBV5-6 and J usage is TRBJ2-1; 8 positions match TRBD2. The V gene's germline CDR1 is SGHDT and CDR2 YYEEEE. V lost 3 bases, J lost 8 bases, and 10 bases stayed unmatched. This CDR3 spans 15 amino acids. The CDR3 loop reads CASSYGTRVFYEQFF. The CDR3, as DNA: TGTGCCAGCAGCTACGGGACTAGGGTCTTTTATGAGCAGTTCTTC.

V usage is TRBV28 and J usage is TRBJ2-7; TRBD1 aligns across 11 bases. The V segment lost 2 bases and the J segment 5 bases; nucleotides outside the gene matches: 8. CDR1 is MDHEN, CDR2 SYDVKM, per germline. This CDR3 spans 16 amino acids. CDR3 residues: CASSLSWDRGGHEQYF. CDR3 in DNA: TGTGCCAGCAGTTTAAGCTGGGACAGGGGGGGCCACGAGCAGTACTTC.

The genes are TRBV9 and TRBJ2-2; no clear D. Germline assignment: CDR1 SGDLS and CDR2 YYNGEE. This CDR3 comprises 16 residues. Between the trimmed V and J ends, which lost 0 bases and 5 bases, there was a span of 14 bases. CDR3: CASSVGIVQTTGELFF. The CDR3 nucleotides are TGTGCCAGCAGCGTAGGAATAGTTCAGACGACCGGGGAGCTGTTTTTT. The variable domain in full, completed from reference TRBV9 and TRBJ2-2, reads DSGVTQTPKHLITATGQRVTLRCSPRSGDLSVYWYQQSLDQGLQFLIQYYNGEERAKGNILERFSAQQFPDLHSELNLSSLELGDSALYFCASSVGIVQTTGELFFGEGSRLTVL.